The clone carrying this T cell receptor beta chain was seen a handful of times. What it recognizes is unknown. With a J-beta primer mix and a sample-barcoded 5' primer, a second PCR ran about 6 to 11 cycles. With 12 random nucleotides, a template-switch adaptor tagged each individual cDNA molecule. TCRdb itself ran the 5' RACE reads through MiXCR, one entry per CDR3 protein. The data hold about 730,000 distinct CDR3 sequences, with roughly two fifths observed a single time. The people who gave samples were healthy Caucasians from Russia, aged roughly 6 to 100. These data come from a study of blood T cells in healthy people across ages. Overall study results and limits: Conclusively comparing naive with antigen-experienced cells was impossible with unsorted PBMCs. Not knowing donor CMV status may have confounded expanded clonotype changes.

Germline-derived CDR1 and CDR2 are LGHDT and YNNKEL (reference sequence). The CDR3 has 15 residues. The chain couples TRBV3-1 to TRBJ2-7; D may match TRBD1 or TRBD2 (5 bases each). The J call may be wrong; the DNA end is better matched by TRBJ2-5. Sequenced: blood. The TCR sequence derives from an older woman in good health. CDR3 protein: CASSPHGGPRATQYF. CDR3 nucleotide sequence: TGTGCCAGCAGCCCCCATGGGGGACCAAGAGCGACCCAGTACTTC.